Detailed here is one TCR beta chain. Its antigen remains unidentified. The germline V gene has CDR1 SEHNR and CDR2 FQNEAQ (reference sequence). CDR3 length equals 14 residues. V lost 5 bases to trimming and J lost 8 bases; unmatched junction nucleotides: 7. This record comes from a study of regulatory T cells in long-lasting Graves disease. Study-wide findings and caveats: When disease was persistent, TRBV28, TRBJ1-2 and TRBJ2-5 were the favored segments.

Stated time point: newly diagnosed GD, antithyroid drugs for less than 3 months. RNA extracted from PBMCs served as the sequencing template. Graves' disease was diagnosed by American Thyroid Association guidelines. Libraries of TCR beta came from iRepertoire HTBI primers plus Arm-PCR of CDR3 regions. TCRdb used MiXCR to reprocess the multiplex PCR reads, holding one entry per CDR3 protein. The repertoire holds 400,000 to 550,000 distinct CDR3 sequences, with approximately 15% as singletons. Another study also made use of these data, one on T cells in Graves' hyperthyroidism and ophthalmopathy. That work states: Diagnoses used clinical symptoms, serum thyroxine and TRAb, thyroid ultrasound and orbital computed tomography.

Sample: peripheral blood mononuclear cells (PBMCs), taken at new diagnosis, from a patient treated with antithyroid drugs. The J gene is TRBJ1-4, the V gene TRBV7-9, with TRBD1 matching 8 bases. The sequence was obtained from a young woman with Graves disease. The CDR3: CASSPGGAREKLFF. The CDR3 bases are TGTGCCAGCAGCCCAGGGGGCGCGAGGGAAAAACTGTTTTTT.